This entry lists 5 T cell receptor beta chains sequenced from one sample in a study of persistence of HIV-infected CD4 T cells. Sequencing used immunoSEQ version 4 in survey mode. Using immunoSEQ multiplex PCR, the repertoire was profiled, and TCRdb retains in-frame clones only, with some absent. The sample lists 35,000 to 50,000 clones; about 90% were seen once. No antigen has been identified for these receptors. Cells were stimulated nonspecifically with anti-CD3/anti-CD28 magnetic beads. CD4+ T cells upregulating both CD40 ligand and CD69 were sorted as responding cells. This specimen consisted of CD4+ T cells sorted from PBMCs after approximately 19-hour stimulation, obtained from a patient who received antiretroviral therapy. The receptors here all came from an adult man with HIV who was CMV-seropositive.

This sequence joins TRBV6-5 and TRBJ1-5, with D hard to call. Germline CDR1 is MNHEY and CDR2 is SVGAGI. Trimming left V 0 bases short and J 5 bases short, with 5 bases between. CDR3 length: 13 amino acids. The CDR3 DNA reads as TGTGCCAGCAGTTACTCACTACATCAGCCCCAGCATTTT. Protein product: CASSYSLHQPQHF.

The chain combines TRBV19 with TRBJ2-2; the match to TRBD1 covers 7 bases. Germline assignment: CDR1 LNHDA and CDR2 SQIVND (reference sequence). CDR3 length: 14 residues. V gave up 9 bases and J gave up 3 bases; unmatched junction bases: 7. The CDR3 DNA reads TGTGCCAGCTCCCGGGACAGAGACACCGGGGAGCTGTTTTTT. Translating it yields CASSRDRDTGELFF.

The chain couples TRBV2 to TRBJ1-2; possibly TRBD1 for D (5 bases). Trimming removed 8 bases from V and 1 base from J, with 14 bases in between. Germline V gene sequence: CDR1 SNHLY, CDR2 FYNNEI. The CDR3 spans 14 residues. In DNA form, the CDR3 reads TGTGCCAGCCGTAATTACGGGGGTAACTATGGCTACACCTTC. Translated, it gives CASRNYGGNYGYTF.

The chain recombines TRBV19 with TRBJ2-6; possibly TRBD1 for D (5 bases). Trimming took 5 bases from V and 0 from J, leaving 14 bases between them. Germline CDR1 is LNHDA and CDR2 is SQIVND (reference sequence). This CDR3 has 17 residues. The CDR3 region is CASSRARESSGANVLTF. The CDR3 DNA reads TGTGCCAGTAGTCGGGCCAGGGAAAGCTCTGGGGCCAACGTCCTGACTTTC.

This clone turned up a few times. The chain recombines TRBV2 with TRBJ1-6, with D unclear. V was cut by 4 bases and J by 8 bases, with 9 bases left in between. Germline CDR1 is SNHLY and CDR2 is FYNNEI. The CDR3 extends over 13 amino acids. CDR3 in amino acids: CASSGGSHSPLHF. CDR3 bases: TGTGCCAGCAGTGGAGGCTCTCATTCACCCCTCCACTTT.